The source of this T cell receptor (beta chain) is a study of blood T cell repertoires in COVID-19. Study-wide background: Some COVID-19 samples were acute and others convalescent; all came from the United States, Italy and Spain. The cDNA or gDNA used as material had been derived from T cells, B-cell-depleted T cells, or PBMCs.

Source study methods: Reference gene primer amplification gave estimated nucleated cell counts. Only in-frame clones appear in the TCRdb table, and some are missing; sequencing was by immunoSEQ multiplex PCR. V and J calls plus clone size are reproduced from that table; the DNA served to infer D and trimming. This sample has about 310,000 clones, with 87% found just once. V gave up 4 bases and J gave up 8 bases, with 6 bases separating them. CDR1 is MNHEY, CDR2 SVGAGI, per germline. The CDR3 is made up of 11 amino acids. The TCR comes from a woman between 50 and 59 years old who had recovered from COVID-19. The chain uses TRBV6-5 and TRBJ2-1; no reliable D call. Material for sequencing was peripheral blood. The CDR3 is CASSFRYEQFF. The CDR3, as DNA: TGTGCCAGCAGTTTCAGATATGAGCAGTTCTTC.